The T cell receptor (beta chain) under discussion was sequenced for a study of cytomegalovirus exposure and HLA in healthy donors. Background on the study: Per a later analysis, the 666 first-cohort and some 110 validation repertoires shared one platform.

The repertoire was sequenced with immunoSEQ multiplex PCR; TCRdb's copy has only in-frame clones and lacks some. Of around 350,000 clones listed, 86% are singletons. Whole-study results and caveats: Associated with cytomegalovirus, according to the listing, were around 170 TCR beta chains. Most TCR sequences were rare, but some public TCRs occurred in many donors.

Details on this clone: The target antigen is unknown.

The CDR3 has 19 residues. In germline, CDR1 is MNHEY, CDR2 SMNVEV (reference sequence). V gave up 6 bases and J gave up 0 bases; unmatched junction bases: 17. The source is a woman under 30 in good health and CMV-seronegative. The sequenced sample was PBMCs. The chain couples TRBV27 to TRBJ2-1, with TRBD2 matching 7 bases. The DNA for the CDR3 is TGTGCCAGCAGCCAACGACCGGGAGGAGGGGCCGGCTCCTACAATGAGCAGTTCTTC. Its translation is CASSQRPGGGAGSYNEQFF.